These 2 T cell receptor beta chains were sequenced from one sample in a study of shared clonotypes between healthy human individuals. Libraries were prepared by immunoSEQ multiplex PCR; TCRdb keeps only in-frame clonotypes and omits some of them. The sample contains 1.6 million or so clones, more than 95% of which appear only once. Material: naive CD4+ T cells sorted from blood. Subset described: CD45RA+ positively selected. The origin of the receptors is a man under 40 in good health.

The chain uses TRBV11-2 and TRBJ2-7; the match to TRBD1 covers 10 bases. Germline assignment: CDR1 SGHAT and CDR2 FQNNGV. Trimming removed 1 base from V and 6 bases from J; junction bases left unmatched: 6. There are 15 residues in the CDR3. Written as DNA, the CDR3 is TGTGCCAGCAGCTTAGTTCGGACAGGGGGAAGCGAGCAGTACTTC. It encodes CASSLVRTGGSEQYF.

V gene TRBV6-1 combines with J gene TRBJ1-4; 8 bases are shared with TRBD1. Looked up from germline, CDR1 is MNHNS and CDR2 is SASEGT. The V segment lost 6 bases and the J segment 7 bases; nucleotides outside the gene matches: 4. This CDR3 has 13 residues. The CDR3 is CASRLDRVEKLFF. CDR3 coding DNA: TGTGCCAGCAGGTTGGACAGGGTTGAAAAACTGTTTTTT.